This record looks at one T cell receptor (beta chain) sequence and its context. This clonotype was counted only a few times. Which antigen it targets is not known. It has no much larger one-base neighbor in the sample; base qualities were not kept. Library creation used RT-PCR. Instrument used: Illumina MiSeq. The public reads were quality trimmed at Q25 with fastp and then assembled into clones with MiXCR by TCRdb, keeping productive beta chains. A single entry per CDR3 protein holds the most common genes and DNA from its merged rows. This sample holds more than 550,000 distinct CDR3 sequences; more than 13% were observed only once. Together, the top ten hold about 3.9% of the sample. This sample stems from a study (TCRdb year 2016). The clonotype comes from a female donor in good health, serving as a healthy control. Material: memory CD4+ T cells from blood.

The base sequence is TGTGCCAGTAGTCCGGGACAGGGTGGTGATTCACCCCTCCACTTT. It codes for CASSPGQGGDSPLHF. The rearrangement joined TRBV19 to TRBJ1-6; a stretch of 9 junction bases matches TRBD1. Looking up the germline V gene (reference sequence) yields CDR1 LNHDA and CDR2 SQIVND. The CDR3 numbers 15 residues from cysteine through phenylalanine. The kept DNA is CDR3 alone, 45 bases in frame from the first base. Here V drops 5 bases and J drops 8 bases, and the junction holds 7 bases not matched to any gene.